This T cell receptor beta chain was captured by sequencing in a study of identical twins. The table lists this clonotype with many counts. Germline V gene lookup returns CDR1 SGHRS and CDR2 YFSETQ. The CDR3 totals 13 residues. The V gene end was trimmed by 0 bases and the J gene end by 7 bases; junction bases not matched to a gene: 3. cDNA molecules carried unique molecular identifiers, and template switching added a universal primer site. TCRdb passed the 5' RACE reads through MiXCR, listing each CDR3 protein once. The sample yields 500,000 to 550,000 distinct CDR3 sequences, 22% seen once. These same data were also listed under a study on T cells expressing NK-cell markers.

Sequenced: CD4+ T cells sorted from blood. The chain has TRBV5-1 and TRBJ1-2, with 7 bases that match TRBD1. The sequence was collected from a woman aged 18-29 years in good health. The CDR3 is CASSLETGFGYTF. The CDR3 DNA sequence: TGCGCCAGCAGCTTGGAGACAGGGTTTGGCTACACCTTC.